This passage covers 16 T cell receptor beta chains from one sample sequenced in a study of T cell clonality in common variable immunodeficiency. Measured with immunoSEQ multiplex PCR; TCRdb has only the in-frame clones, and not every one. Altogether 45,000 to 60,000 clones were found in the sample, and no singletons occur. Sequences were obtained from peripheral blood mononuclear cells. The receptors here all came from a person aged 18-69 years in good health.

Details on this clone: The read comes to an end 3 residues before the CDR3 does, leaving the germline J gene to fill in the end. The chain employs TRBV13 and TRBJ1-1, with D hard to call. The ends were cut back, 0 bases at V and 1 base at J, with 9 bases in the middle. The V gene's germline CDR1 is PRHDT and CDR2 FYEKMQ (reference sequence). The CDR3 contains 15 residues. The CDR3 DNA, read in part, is TGTGCCAGCAGCTTAGGGAGAAGGGCGAACACTGAA. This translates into CASSLGRRANTE. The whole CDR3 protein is CASSLGRRANTEAFF. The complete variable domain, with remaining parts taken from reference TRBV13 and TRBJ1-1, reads AAGVIQSPRHLIKEKRETATLKCYPIPRHDTVYWYQQGPGQDPQFLISFYEKMQSDKGSIPDRFSAQQFSDYHSELNMSSLELGDSALYFCASSLGRRANTEAFFGQGTRLTVV.

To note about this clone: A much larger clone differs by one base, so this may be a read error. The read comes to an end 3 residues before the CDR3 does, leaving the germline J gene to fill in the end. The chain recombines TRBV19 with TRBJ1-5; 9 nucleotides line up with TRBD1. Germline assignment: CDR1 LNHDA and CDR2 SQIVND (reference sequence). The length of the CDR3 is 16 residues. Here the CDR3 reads CATSIGTGRGNQPQHF. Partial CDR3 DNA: TGTGCCACTAGTATTGGGACAGGGAGGGGCAATCAGCCC.

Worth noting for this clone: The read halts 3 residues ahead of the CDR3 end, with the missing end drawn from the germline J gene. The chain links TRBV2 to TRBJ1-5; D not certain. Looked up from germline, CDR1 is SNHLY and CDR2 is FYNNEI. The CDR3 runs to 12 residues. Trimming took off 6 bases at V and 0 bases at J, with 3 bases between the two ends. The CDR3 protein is CASSGSNQPQHF. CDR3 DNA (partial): TGTGCCAGCAGCGGTAGCAATCAGCCC.

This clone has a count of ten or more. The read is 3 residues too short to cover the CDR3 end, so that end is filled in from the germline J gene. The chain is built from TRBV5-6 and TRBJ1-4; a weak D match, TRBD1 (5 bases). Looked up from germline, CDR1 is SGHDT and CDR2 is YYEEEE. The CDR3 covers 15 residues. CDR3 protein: CASSFSGAKNSPLFF. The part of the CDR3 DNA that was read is TGTGCCAGCAGCTTTAGCGGGGCAAAAAATTCACCA.

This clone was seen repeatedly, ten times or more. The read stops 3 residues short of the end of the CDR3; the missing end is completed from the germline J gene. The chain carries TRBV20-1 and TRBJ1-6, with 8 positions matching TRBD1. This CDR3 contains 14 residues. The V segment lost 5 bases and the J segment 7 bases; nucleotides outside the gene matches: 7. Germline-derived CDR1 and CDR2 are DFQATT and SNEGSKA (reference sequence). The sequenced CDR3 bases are TGCAGTGCTCCGGACAGGGCCACCAATTCACCC. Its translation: CSAPDRATNSP. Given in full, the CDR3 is CSAPDRATNSPLHF.

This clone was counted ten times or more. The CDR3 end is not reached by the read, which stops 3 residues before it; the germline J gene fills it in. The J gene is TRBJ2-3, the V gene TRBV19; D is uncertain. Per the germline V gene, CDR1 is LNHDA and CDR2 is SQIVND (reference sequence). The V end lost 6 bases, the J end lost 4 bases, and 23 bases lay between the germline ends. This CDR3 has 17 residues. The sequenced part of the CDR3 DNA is TGTGCCAGTAGCCTATCCCCCCCAGGTTTCGACCCAGATACG. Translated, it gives CASSLSPPGFDPDT. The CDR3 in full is CASSLSPPGFDPDTQYF.

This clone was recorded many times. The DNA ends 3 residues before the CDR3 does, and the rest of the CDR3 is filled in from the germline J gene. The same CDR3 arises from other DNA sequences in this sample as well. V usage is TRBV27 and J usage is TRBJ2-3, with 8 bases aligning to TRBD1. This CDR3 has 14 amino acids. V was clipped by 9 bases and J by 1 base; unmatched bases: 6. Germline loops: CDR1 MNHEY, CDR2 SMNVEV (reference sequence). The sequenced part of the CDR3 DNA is TGTGCCAGTAGTACCAGGGGGCGCACAGATACG. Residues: CASSTRGRTDT. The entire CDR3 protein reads CASSTRGRTDTQYF.

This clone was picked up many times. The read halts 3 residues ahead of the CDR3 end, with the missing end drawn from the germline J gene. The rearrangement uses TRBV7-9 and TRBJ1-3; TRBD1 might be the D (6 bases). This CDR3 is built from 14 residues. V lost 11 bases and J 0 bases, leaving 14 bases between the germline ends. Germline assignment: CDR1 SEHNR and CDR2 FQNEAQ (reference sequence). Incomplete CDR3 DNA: TGTGCCGGATCGACAGGCTACTCTGGAAACACC. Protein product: CAGSTGYSGNT. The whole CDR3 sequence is CAGSTGYSGNTIYF. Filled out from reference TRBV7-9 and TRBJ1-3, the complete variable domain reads DTGVSQNPRHKITKRGQNVTFRCDPISEHNRLYWYRQTLGQGPEFLTYFQNEAQLEKSRLLSDRFSAERPKGSFSTLEIQRTEQGDSAMYLCAGSTGYSGNTIYFGEGSWLTVV.

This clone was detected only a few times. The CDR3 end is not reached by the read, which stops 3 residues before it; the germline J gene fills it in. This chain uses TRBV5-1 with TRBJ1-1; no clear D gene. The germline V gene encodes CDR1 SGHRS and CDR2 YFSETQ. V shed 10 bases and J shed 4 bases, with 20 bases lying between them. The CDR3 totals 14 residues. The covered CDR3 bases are TGCGCCTGCACCCTCACTCTCCGGGGCACTGAA. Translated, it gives CACTLTLRGTE. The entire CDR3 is CACTLTLRGTEAFF.

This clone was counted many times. This CDR3 reads CAWGRTHRAQYF. The CDR3 bases that were read are TGTGCCTGGGGAAGGACCCACAGGGCG. This chain uses TRBV30 with TRBJ2-3; D possibly corresponds to TRBD1 (6 bases). The read halts 3 residues ahead of the CDR3 end, with the missing end drawn from the germline J gene. The CDR3 length is 12 residues. Germline lookup yields CDR1 GTSNPN and CDR2 SVGIG (reference sequence).

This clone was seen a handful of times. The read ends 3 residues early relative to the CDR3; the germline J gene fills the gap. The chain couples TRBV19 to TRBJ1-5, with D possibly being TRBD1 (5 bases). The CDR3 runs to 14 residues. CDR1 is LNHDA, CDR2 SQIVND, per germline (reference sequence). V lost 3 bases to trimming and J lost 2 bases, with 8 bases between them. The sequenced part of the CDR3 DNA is TGTGCCAGTAGTATCCAAGGGGGCAATCAGCCC. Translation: CASSIQGGNQP. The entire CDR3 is CASSIQGGNQPQHF.

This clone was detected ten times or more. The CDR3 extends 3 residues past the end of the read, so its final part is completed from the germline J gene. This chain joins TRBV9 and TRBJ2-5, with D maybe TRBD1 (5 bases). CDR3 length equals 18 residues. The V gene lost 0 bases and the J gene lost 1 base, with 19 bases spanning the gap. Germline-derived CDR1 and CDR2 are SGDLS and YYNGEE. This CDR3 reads CASSVALPGWGSQETQYF. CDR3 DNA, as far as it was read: TGTGCCAGCAGCGTAGCTCTCCCTGGTTGGGGCAGCCAAGAGACC.

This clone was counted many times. CDR3 DNA, as far as it was read: TGTGCCAGTAGTATAGGTGGCTTCCACTACGAG. It encodes CASSIGGFHYE. The whole CDR3 reads CASSIGGFHYEQYF. The V gene is TRBV19, the J gene TRBJ2-7; D unresolved. The read stops 3 residues short of the end of the CDR3; the missing end is completed from the germline J gene. The V gene's germline CDR1 is LNHDA and CDR2 SQIVND (reference sequence). V lost 1 base, J lost 3 bases, and 10 bases lay in between. The CDR3 runs 14 residues.

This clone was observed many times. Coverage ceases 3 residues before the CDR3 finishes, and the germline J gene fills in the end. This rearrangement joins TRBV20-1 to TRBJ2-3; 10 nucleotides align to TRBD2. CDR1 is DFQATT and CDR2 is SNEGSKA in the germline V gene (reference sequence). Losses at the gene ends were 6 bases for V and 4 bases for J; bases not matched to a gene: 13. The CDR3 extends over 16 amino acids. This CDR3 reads CSANGGGAGGPDTQYF. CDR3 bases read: TGCAGTGCAAACGGGGGTGGAGCGGGGGGGCCAGATACG.

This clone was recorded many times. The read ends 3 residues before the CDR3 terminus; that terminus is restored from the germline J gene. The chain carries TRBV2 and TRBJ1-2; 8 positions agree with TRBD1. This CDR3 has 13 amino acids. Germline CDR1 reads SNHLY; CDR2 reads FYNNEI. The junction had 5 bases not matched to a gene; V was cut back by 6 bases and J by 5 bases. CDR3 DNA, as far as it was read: TGTGCCAGCAGGGGACAGGACATTTATGGC. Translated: CASRGQDIYG. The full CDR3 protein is CASRGQDIYGYTF.

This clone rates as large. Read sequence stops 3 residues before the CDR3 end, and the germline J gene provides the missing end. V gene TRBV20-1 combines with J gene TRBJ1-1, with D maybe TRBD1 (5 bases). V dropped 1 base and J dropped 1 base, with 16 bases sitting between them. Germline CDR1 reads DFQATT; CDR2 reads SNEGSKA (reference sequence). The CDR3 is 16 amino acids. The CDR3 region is CSARGQGSQSNTEAFF. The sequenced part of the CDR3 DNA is TGCAGTGCTAGAGGGCAGGGTAGTCAATCGAACACTGAA.